Each of the 25 T cell receptor beta chains below was sequenced from the same sample in a study of control samples from healthy donors and cancer patients. Profiling relied on immunoSEQ multiplex PCR, and the TCRdb table lists in-frame clones only, not all of them. The repertoire consists of about 170,000 clones, with roughly 94% occurring once and the leading ten covering around 1.3%. Sequencing was carried out using blood. The source of these receptors is a woman aged 18-35 years in good health.

The V and J genes are TRBV7-9 and TRBJ2-7, with D unclear. V dropped 5 bases and J dropped 2 bases, with 13 bases sitting between them. The CDR3 has 14 amino acids. Looked up from germline, CDR1 is SEHNR and CDR2 is FQNEAQ (reference sequence). CDR3 in amino acids: CASSGVVVPYEQYF. Written as DNA, the CDR3 is TGTGCCAGCAGCGGGGTGGTGGTCCCCTACGAGCAGTACTTC.

This rearrangement joins TRBV6-5 to TRBJ1-3; 9 nucleotides agree with TRBD1. This CDR3 spans 14 amino acids. J lost 11 bases, V lost 5 bases, and 10 bases had no gene match. CDR1 and CDR2 (germline): MNHEY, SVGAGI. As DNA, the CDR3 is TGTGCCAGCAGTCAATCTACAGGGGGCAGCGCCATATATTTT. Protein product: CASSQSTGGSAIYF.

The chain employs TRBV7-2 and TRBJ2-3; 7 bases align to TRBD2. Germline loops: CDR1 SGHTA, CDR2 FQGNSA. The J segment lost 4 bases and the V segment lost 5 bases, leaving 6 bases of the junction unmatched. CDR3 length equals 14 residues. CDR3 residues: CASSPLAGADTQYF. In DNA form, the CDR3 reads TGTGCCAGCAGCCCTTTAGCGGGCGCAGATACGCAGTATTTT.

The rearrangement links TRBV7-9 to TRBJ1-5; the match to TRBD1 covers 9 bases. The germline gives CDR1 SEHNR, CDR2 FQNEAQ (reference sequence). V lost 5 bases, J lost 7 bases, and 6 bases stayed unmatched. The CDR3 covers 14 residues. CDR3 coding DNA: TGTGCCAGCAGCGGACAGGGGCAGGAGCAGCCCCAGCATTTT. Translation gives CASSGQGQEQPQHF.

This sequence joins TRBV28 and TRBJ2-2; D tentatively fits TRBD1 or TRBD2 (6 bases each). The CDR3 extends over 13 amino acids. Germline-derived CDR1 and CDR2 are MDHEN and SYDVKM. The ends were cut back, 6 bases at V and 4 bases at J, with 9 bases in the middle. DNA of the CDR3: TGTGCCAGCAGATGGGGGGCCACCGGGGAGCTGTTTTTT. Translation gives CASRWGATGELFF.

This clone was counted once. The chain couples TRBV15 to TRBJ2-1; D is unclear. This CDR3 has 16 amino acids. The V gene lost 0 bases and the J gene lost 0 bases, with 9 bases spanning the gap. CDR1 and CDR2 from the germline V gene are LNHNV and YYDKDF (reference sequence). CDR3: CATSREGRSSYNEQFF. The CDR3 coding sequence is TGTGCCACCAGCAGAGAGGGCCGCAGCTCCTACAATGAGCAGTTCTTC. The whole variable domain, filled in from reference TRBV15 and TRBJ2-1, reads DAMVIQNPRYQVTQFGKPVTLSCSQTLNHNVMYWYQQKSSQAPKLLFHYYDKDFNNEADTPDNFQSRRPNTSFCFLDIRSPGLGDTAMYLCATSREGRSSYNEQFFGPGTRLTVL.

The V call is TRBV28, the J call TRBJ2-3, with D perhaps matching TRBD1 (5 bases). CDR1 is MDHEN and CDR2 is SYDVKM in the germline V gene. Trimming took off 5 bases at V and 4 bases at J, with 13 bases between the two ends. The CDR3 extends over 14 amino acids. The CDR3 coding sequence is TGTGCCAGCAGTCCCGAGACAGCCGCAGATACGCAGTATTTT. The encoded protein is CASSPETAADTQYF.

The chain is built from TRBV29-1 and TRBJ1-1, with D tentatively TRBD1 (5 bases). The CDR3 loop spans 11 amino acids. The germline V gene has CDR1 SQVTM and CDR2 ANQGSEA. V dropped 4 bases and J dropped 11 bases, with 14 bases sitting between them. The CDR3, as DNA: TGCAGCGTTGGGGGTCAGGGTAGGGCTTTCTTT. Translation: CSVGGQGRAFF.

J is TRBJ1-1 and V is TRBV5-4; possibly TRBD1 for D (5 bases). V lost 0 bases to trimming and J lost 8 bases, with 11 bases between them. The CDR3 length is 13 residues. Germline values: CDR1 SGHNT, CDR2 YYREEE (reference sequence). The CDR3 bases are TGTGCCAGCAGCTTGGGTGCAGGGCTAGAAGCTTTCTTT. Encoded protein: CASSLGAGLEAFF.

V usage is TRBV28 and J usage is TRBJ1-4; D possibly corresponds to TRBD1 (6 bases). The length of the CDR3 is 17 residues. Germline assignment: CDR1 MDHEN and CDR2 SYDVKM. V dropped 5 bases and J dropped 8 bases, with 24 bases sitting between them. CDR3 bases: TGTGCCAGCAGTCTCCCAGCGACCGCGGCGGGGGGCGAAAAACTGTTTTTT. It yields the protein CASSLPATAAGGEKLFF.

This clone has just one count. The V gene is TRBV5-6, the J gene TRBJ1-5; D remains unclear. This CDR3 is built from 17 residues. With 0 bases removed from V and 5 bases from J, the gap between germline ends came to 18 bases. Per the germline V gene, CDR1 is SGHDT and CDR2 is YYEEEE. CDR3 in amino acids: CASSLVSTLKKDQPQHF. DNA of the CDR3: TGTGCCAGCAGCTTGGTTTCAACATTAAAAAAAGATCAGCCCCAGCATTTT.

V and J are TRBV20-1 and TRBJ2-5, with D uncertain. Germline CDR1 and CDR2: DFQATT and SNEGSKA (reference sequence). This CDR3 comprises 12 residues. V shed 3 bases and J shed 5 bases, with 10 bases lying between them. CDR3 sequence: CSASYRWETQYF. In DNA form, the CDR3 reads TGCAGTGCTAGTTATCGATGGGAGACCCAGTACTTC.

V is TRBV6-5 and J is TRBJ1-2; no clear D. The ends were cut back, 6 bases at V and 5 bases at J, with 16 bases in the middle. Germline-derived CDR1 and CDR2 are MNHEY and SVGAGI. This CDR3 spans 14 amino acids. The CDR3 DNA reads as TGTGCCAGCAGAACCAACGAGGGTCCTTATGGCTACACCTTC. This translates into CASRTNEGPYGYTF.

J is TRBJ2-3 and V is TRBV11-2; D uncertain. CDR1 is SGHAT, CDR2 FQNNGV, per germline. V was shortened by 5 bases and J by 6 bases, with 9 bases between the two germline ends. The CDR3 consists of 12 residues. CDR3 amino acids: CASSHVPDTQYF. The CDR3 nucleotides read TGTGCCAGCAGCCACGTCCCGGATACGCAGTATTTT.

The rearrangement joins TRBV13 to TRBJ2-1, with D uncertain. V lost 4 bases and J 5 bases, leaving 3 bases between the germline ends. The CDR3 has 11 amino acids. Germline-derived CDR1 and CDR2 are PRHDT and FYEKMQ (reference sequence). Written as DNA, the CDR3 is TGTGCCAGCAGCTCAGACAATGAGCAGTTCTTC. It is translated as CASSSDNEQFF.

CDR3 region: CASRRQSANYGYTF. In DNA form, the CDR3 reads TGTGCCAGCCGCAGACAGTCCGCTAACTATGGCTACACCTTC. V and J are TRBV2 and TRBJ1-2; perhaps TRBD1 as D (5 bases). Germline V lookup: CDR1 SNHLY, CDR2 FYNNEI. The length of the CDR3 is 14 residues. The V end was cut by 8 bases, the J end by 0 bases, with 13 bases between.

This chain connects TRBV11-3 to TRBJ1-3; no reliable D call. V lost 1 base and J 3 bases, leaving 4 bases between the germline ends. Germline lookup yields CDR1 SGHNT and CDR2 YENEEA. The CDR3 has 13 amino acids. In DNA, the CDR3 is TGTGCCAGCAGCTTAGGTGGTGGAAACACCATATATTTT. Amino acids: CASSLGGGNTIYF.

This chain connects TRBV6-5 to TRBJ1-5; 7 bases are a match to TRBD1. Germline assignment: CDR1 MNHEY and CDR2 SVGAGI. The CDR3 is made up of 16 amino acids. The ends lost 3 bases at V and 3 bases at J; junction bases unmatched: 8. This CDR3 is CASSYVFGQDNQPQHF. In nucleotides, the CDR3 is TGTGCCAGCAGTTATGTATTCGGACAGGACAATCAGCCCCAGCATTTT.

The chain is built from TRBV7-9 and TRBJ1-6; a possible D gene is TRBD1 (5 bases). CDR1 and CDR2 from the germline V gene are SEHNR and FQNEAQ (reference sequence). V was trimmed by 4 bases and J by 0 bases, leaving 13 bases between them. The CDR3 runs to 17 residues. DNA of the CDR3: TGTGCCAGCAGCTGGGGCGGATCGAGCTCCTATAATTCACCCCTCCACTTT. As protein: CASSWGGSSSYNSPLHF.

On this clone: One end of the junction fails to match germline, which may point to a read error. The V gene is TRBV11-3, the J gene TRBJ2-7; a possible D gene is TRBD2 (6 bases). Germline CDR1 SGHNT, CDR2 YENEEA. The CDR3 contains 17 residues. CDR3 protein: CASSLEVGEGGPYEQYF. CDR3 DNA sequence: TGTGCCAGCAGCCTAGAGGTAGGTGAGGGAGGCCCCTACGAGCAGTACTTC. The whole variable domain, filled in from reference TRBV11-3 and TRBJ2-7, reads EAGVVQSPRYKIIEKKQPVAFWCNPISGHNTLYWYLQNLGQGPELLIRYENEEAVDDSQLPKDRFSAERLKGVDSTLKIQPAELGDSAVYLCASSLEVGEGGPYEQYFGPGTRLTVT.

The rearrangement links TRBV2 to TRBJ1-3; possibly TRBD1 for D (6 bases). The CDR3 loop spans 15 amino acids. V was trimmed by 6 bases and J by 0 bases, leaving 12 bases between them. Germline V lookup: CDR1 SNHLY, CDR2 FYNNEI. CDR3 sequence reads: CASSSTRGSGNTIYF. Here the CDR3 DNA reads TGTGCCAGCAGCTCTACCAGGGGCTCTGGAAACACCATATATTTT.

The rearrangement joins TRBV15 to TRBJ1-3; D unclear. The CDR3 loop spans 13 amino acids. V lost 5 bases and J lost 4, with 9 bases in between. Per germline, CDR1 LNHNV and CDR2 YYDKDF (reference sequence). The CDR3 is CATSPGRGNTIYF. The DNA of the CDR3 is TGTGCCACCAGCCCGGGAAGGGGAAACACCATATATTTT. The whole variable domain, remainder taken from reference TRBV15 and TRBJ1-3, is DAMVIQNPRYQVTQFGKPVTLSCSQTLNHNVMYWYQQKSSQAPKLLFHYYDKDFNNEADTPDNFQSRRPNTSFCFLDIRSPGLGDTAMYLCATSPGRGNTIYFGEGSWLTVV.

The rearrangement links TRBV10-3 to TRBJ1-5; 11 nucleotides align to TRBD1. Germline CDR1 and CDR2: ENHRY and SYGVKD. V shed 11 bases, J shed 0 bases, and the junction held 9 bases outside the gene matches. This CDR3 comprises 16 residues. CDR3 sequence reads: CAAADRGPDSNQPQHF. The CDR3 bases are TGTGCCGCGGCGGACAGGGGGCCAGATAGCAATCAGCCCCAGCATTTT.

The chain carries TRBV2 and TRBJ1-5; D is uncertain. There are 15 residues in the CDR3. Germline V gene lookup returns CDR1 SNHLY and CDR2 FYNNEI. V lost 6 bases and J 2 bases, leaving 14 bases between the germline ends. The CDR3 loop reads CASSRYGDGNQPQHF. CDR3 DNA sequence: TGTGCCAGCAGCCGCTATGGGGATGGCAATCAGCCCCAGCATTTT.

The rearrangement joins TRBV11-2 to TRBJ1-3; D not resolved. Trimming took 5 bases from V and 7 from J, leaving 15 bases between them. This CDR3 has 14 amino acids. Germline values: CDR1 SGHAT, CDR2 FQNNGV. The CDR3 protein is CASSQPRFFNTIYF. In DNA, the CDR3 is TGTGCCAGCAGCCAACCACGCTTTTTCAACACCATATATTTT.